One and the same sample provided the 8 T cell receptor beta chains below, sequenced in a study of regulatory T cells in long-lasting Graves disease. Both iRepertoire HTBI primers and Arm-PCR of CDR3 regions were used to build the TCR beta libraries. Using its own MiXCR run on the multiplex PCR reads, TCRdb lists one record per CDR3 protein. The sample holds approximately 540,000 distinct CDR3 sequences, more than 10% seen once. Time point defined: newly diagnosed GD, antithyroid drugs for less than 3 months. Preparation of the TCR library used RNA extracted from PBMCs. In addition, the sample was reused for a study of T cells in Graves' hyperthyroidism and ophthalmopathy.

This sample comprised peripheral blood mononuclear cells (PBMCs), obtained at new diagnosis, from a patient treated with antithyroid drugs. The receptors were sampled from a woman aged 25 to 45 with Graves disease.

V and J are TRBV7-9 and TRBJ2-7; the D gene could be TRBD1 or TRBD2 (5 bases each). There are 15 residues in the CDR3. From germline, CDR1 is SEHNR and CDR2 FQNEAQ (reference sequence). Trimming left V 6 bases short and J 0 bases short, with 15 bases between. The CDR3 region has the DNA TGTGCCAGCAGTCCTAAGATGGGGGACTCCTACGAGCAGTACTTC. Amino acids: CASSPKMGDSYEQYF.

The chain combines TRBV6-1 with TRBJ1-1; 9 bases align to TRBD1. The length of the CDR3 is 14 residues. Germline CDR1 is MNHNS and CDR2 is SASEGT. Trimming removed 4 bases from V and 5 bases from J; junction bases left unmatched: 5. The CDR3 nucleotides read TGTGCCAGCAGTGCTCAGACAGGGGGTACTGAAGCTTTCTTT. Its translation: CASSAQTGGTEAFF.

This clonotype has at least ten counts. A read error may produce the germline difference seen at one junction end. The chain has TRBV20-1 and TRBJ2-7; D is tentatively TRBD1 or TRBD2 (5 bases each). The CDR3 sequence is 16 residues long. CDR1 DFQATT and CDR2 SNEGSKA come from the germline V gene (reference sequence). The CDR3 DNA reads TGCAGTGCCAGAGATGGGGGAAACTACCACTCCTACGAGCAGTACTTC. Its protein product is CSARDGGNYHSYEQYF.

This clonotype was detected many times. The J gene is TRBJ2-7, the V gene TRBV20-1; D perhaps matches TRBD2 (5 bases). This CDR3 has 13 amino acids. V was pared by 0 bases and J by 1 base, with 7 bases between. CDR1 DFQATT and CDR2 SNEGSKA come from the germline V gene (reference sequence). The CDR3 region has the DNA TGCAGTGCTAGAGATAGCGTGTCCTACGAGCAGTACTTC. Protein: CSARDSVSYEQYF.

This chain connects TRBV11-2 to TRBJ2-4; D perhaps matches TRBD2 (6 bases). Germline assignment: CDR1 SGHAT and CDR2 FQNNGV. Trimming pared 5 bases from V and 5 bases from J, leaving 13 bases between. The CDR3 extends over 14 amino acids. The CDR3 loop is CASSVGGFQNIQYF. CDR3 DNA sequence: TGTGCCAGCAGCGTTGGGGGGTTCCAAAACATTCAGTACTTC.

In its sample, this clonotype was seen many times. DNA of the CDR3: TGTGCCAGCAGCTTGACAGGACCCGCGGATGAGCAGTTCTTC. Protein sequence: CASSLTGPADEQFF. This sequence joins TRBV7-9 and TRBJ2-1, with D possibly TRBD1 on 6 matching bases. Germline V gene sequence: CDR1 SEHNR, CDR2 FQNEAQ (reference sequence). The CDR3 covers 14 residues. V was cut by 3 bases and J by 8 bases, with 14 bases left in between.

This clonotype appeared many times. The conserved final phenylalanine or tryptophan is absent from the CDR3, which likely points to a read error. This chain links TRBV11-1 with TRBJ1-4; D not resolved. This CDR3 is built from 14 residues. V lost 5 bases and J lost 8, with 15 bases in between. Germline V CDR1 and CDR2: SGHAT, FQDESV (reference sequence). The CDR3 sequence is CASSQGPVGEKLFS. The CDR3 nucleotides are TGTGCCAGCAGCCAAGGACCGGTAGGAGAAAAACTGTTTTCT.

This clonotype showed up many times. This sequence joins TRBV4-1 and TRBJ2-5, with D hard to call. Deletions cut 0 bases from V and 5 bases from J, with 13 bases between. This CDR3 region has 15 residues. Germline lookup yields CDR1 MGHRA and CDR2 YSYEKL. CDR3: CASSQDFWFGETQYF. The CDR3, as DNA: TGCGCCAGCAGCCAAGATTTCTGGTTCGGGGAGACCCAGTACTTC.